Below, 26 T cell receptor beta chains from the same sample are listed, as sequenced in a study of CD8 T cells in Susac syndrome. RNA amounts of roughly 0.45 to 1 ug underwent reverse transcription with random hexamers. MiXCR, run by TCRdb on the immunoSEQ multiplex PCR reads, gives a single entry per CDR3 protein. This sample yields about 250,000 distinct CDR3 sequences, of which about 93% are seen a single time; 0.065% to 0.075% belongs to the top ten. The sample taken for sequencing was CD4+ T cells from PBMCs. These receptors were obtained from a human donor with multiple sclerosis.

The chain uses TRBV7-9 and TRBJ2-2; 7 bases map to TRBD2. CDR1 SEHNR and CDR2 FQNEAQ come from the germline V gene (reference sequence). This CDR3 region has 18 residues. V gave up 5 bases and J gave up 6 bases; unmatched junction bases: 18. CDR3 residues: CASSRDPGLSWRAGELFF. Written as DNA, the CDR3 is TGTGCCAGCAGCCGCGACCCGGGACTATCCTGGAGGGCCGGGGAGCTGTTTTTT. The full variable domain, with the rest looked up from reference TRBV7-9 and TRBJ2-2, is DTGVSQNPRHKITKRGQNVTFRCDPISEHNRLYWYRQTLGQGPEFLTYFQNEAQLEKSRLLSDRFSAERPKGSFSTLEIQRTEQGDSAMYLCASSRDPGLSWRAGELFFGEGSRLTVL.

The V gene is TRBV3-1, the J gene TRBJ2-1; 7 bases line up with TRBD1. The V gene's germline CDR1 is LGHDT and CDR2 YNNKEL (reference sequence). V shed 0 bases and J 3 bases; nucleotides not matched to a gene: 2. The CDR3 totals 15 residues. CDR3 coding DNA: TGTGCCAGCAGCCAAGATTGGGACAGCTACAATGAGCAGTTCTTC. It yields the protein CASSQDWDSYNEQFF.

The gene calls are TRBV24-1 and TRBJ2-5, with D possibly matching TRBD1 (5 bases). Germline CDR1 KGHDR, CDR2 SFDVKD. The length of the CDR3 is 14 residues. V was trimmed by 7 bases and J by 9 bases, leaving 20 bases between them. CDR3 sequence: CATSLGPTQGAQYF. In DNA, the CDR3 is TGTGCCACCAGCCTAGGACCTACCCAAGGGGCCCAGTACTTC.

The V call is TRBV19, the J call TRBJ2-2; possibly TRBD1 or TRBD2 for D (6 bases each). Between the trimmed V and J ends, which lost 3 bases and 4 bases, there was a span of 12 bases. CDR3 size: 15 residues. Germline V lookup: CDR1 LNHDA, CDR2 SQIVND (reference sequence). CDR3 DNA sequence: TGTGCCAGTAGTATGGTGGGGGGCGGCACCGGGGAGCTGTTTTTT. It specifies CASSMVGGGTGELFF.

The chain links TRBV3-1 to TRBJ2-1; D remains unclear. Trimming removed 7 bases at V and 0 bases at J, with 10 bases between. The CDR3 contains 14 residues. Germline loops: CDR1 LGHDT, CDR2 YNNKEL (reference sequence). CDR3 in DNA: TGTGCCAGCACCTACGGGCTCTCCTACAATGAGCAGTTCTTC. Translated: CASTYGLSYNEQFF.

The V call is TRBV3-1, the J call TRBJ2-1; 14 bases are shared with TRBD2. Trimming took 4 bases from V and 0 from J; bases not matched to a gene: 11. This CDR3 region has 20 residues. Germline CDR1 reads LGHDT; CDR2 reads YNNKEL (reference sequence). CDR3 DNA sequence: TGTGCCAGCAGCCCCGTCGGGACTAGCGGGGGCCACCCCTCCTACAATGAGCAGTTCTTC. It specifies CASSPVGTSGGHPSYNEQFF.

The chain has TRBV28 and TRBJ2-7, with D perhaps matching TRBD1 (6 bases). V was cut by 0 bases and J by 1 base, with 7 bases left in between. This CDR3 spans 14 amino acids. Germline CDR1 and CDR2: MDHEN and SYDVKM. The CDR3 here is CASSLWGTSYEQYF. The CDR3 bases are TGTGCCAGCAGTTTATGGGGGACATCCTACGAGCAGTACTTC.

The chain links TRBV27 to TRBJ2-2; 12 bases line up with TRBD2. V lost 6 bases and J lost 13; bases outside the gene matches: 18. The CDR3 runs 17 residues. The germline V gene has CDR1 MNHEY and CDR2 SMNVEV (reference sequence). The chain's CDR3 is CASRPPSGGAPITVLFF. CDR3 bases: TGTGCCAGCAGACCCCCTAGCGGGGGGGCACCTATAACCGTGCTGTTTTTT.

V usage is TRBV9 and J usage is TRBJ2-2; 7 bases fit TRBD2. CDR1 is SGDLS and CDR2 is YYNGEE in the germline V gene. This CDR3 region has 16 residues. V lost 0 bases and J lost 6; bases outside the gene matches: 8. This CDR3 reads CASSVGGGSLSGELFF. The CDR3 DNA is TGTGCCAGCAGCGTAGGCGGCGGGAGCCTCTCCGGGGAGCTGTTTTTT.

The rearrangement links TRBV4-1 to TRBJ1-4, with a weak D call TRBD1 (5 bases). Germline V gives CDR1 MGHRA, CDR2 YSYEKL. The CDR3 covers 17 residues. Trimming left V 1 base short and J 4 bases short, with 16 bases between. CDR3 coding DNA: TGCGCCAGCAGCCAAGCGGGAAGGTGGGACCTTAATGAAAAACTGTTTTTT. Translating gives CASSQAGRWDLNEKLFF.

The rearrangement joins TRBV29-1 to TRBJ2-7, with D uncertain. Germline assignment: CDR1 SQVTM and CDR2 ANQGSEA. Trimming stripped 4 bases from V and 3 bases from J, with 10 bases between. The CDR3 has 12 amino acids. The CDR3 DNA reads as TGCAGCGTTGTCACGTGGGGCTACGAGCAGTACTTC. As protein: CSVVTWGYEQYF.

The chain couples TRBV5-6 to TRBJ1-6, with 7 bases that match TRBD1. CDR1 and CDR2 from the germline V gene are SGHDT and YYEEEE. CDR3 size: 16 residues. V gave up 1 base and J gave up 10 bases; unmatched junction bases: 11. The CDR3 here is CASSLSQGGIWSPLHF. CDR3 sequence (DNA): TGTGCCAGCAGCTTGTCTCAAGGGGGCATCTGGTCACCCCTCCACTTT.

This chain links TRBV15 with TRBJ1-2; 9 bases map to TRBD1. Germline CDR1 LNHNV, CDR2 YYDKDF (reference sequence). This CDR3 has 15 amino acids. V lost 5 bases and J lost 5; bases outside the gene matches: 9. CDR3 sequence: CATSRGQGFRYGYTF. CDR3 nucleotide sequence: TGTGCCACCAGCCGGGGACAGGGCTTTCGGTATGGCTACACCTTC.

V is TRBV29-1 and J is TRBJ2-5; D not resolved. CDR3 length equals 11 residues. The germline V gene has CDR1 SQVTM and CDR2 ANQGSEA. Trimming pared 4 bases from V and 9 bases from J, leaving 12 bases between. The CDR3 nucleotides are TGCAGCGTTGGTGTTGGTGAGGCCCAGTACTTC. Amino acid sequence: CSVGVGEAQYF. Together with reference TRBV29-1 and TRBJ2-5, the CDR3 gives the full variable domain: SAVISQKPSRDICQRGTSLTIQCQVDSQVTMMFWYRQQPGQSLTLIATANQGSEATYESGFVIDKFPISRPNLTFSTLTVSNMSPEDSSIYLCSVGVGEAQYFGPGTRLLVL.

The rearrangement uses TRBV7-2 and TRBJ2-6; D is perhaps TRBD1 (6 bases). V was shortened by 5 bases and J by 0 bases, with 8 bases between the two germline ends. The germline V gene encodes CDR1 SGHTA and CDR2 FQGNSA. There are 15 residues in the CDR3. The CDR3 here is CASSIGGSGANVLTF. In DNA, the CDR3 is TGTGCCAGCAGCATAGGGGGCTCTGGGGCCAACGTCCTGACTTTC. The full variable domain, completed using reference TRBV7-2 and TRBJ2-6, is GAGVSQSPSNKVTEKGKDVELRCDPISGHTALYWYRQSLGQGLEFLIYFQGNSAPDKSGLPSDRFSAERTGGSVSTLTIQRTQQEDSAVYLCASSIGGSGANVLTFGAGSRLTVL.

The chain is built from TRBV9 and TRBJ2-2, with D possibly matching TRBD2 (6 bases). The CDR3 runs 15 residues. The germline V and J ends were trimmed by 0 bases and 2 bases, with 8 bases remaining between them. Germline values: CDR1 SGDLS, CDR2 YYNGEE. The DNA of the CDR3 is TGTGCCAGCAGCGTAGCGGGAGAAAACACCGGGGAGCTGTTTTTT. Its translation: CASSVAGENTGELFF.

The DNA for the CDR3 is TGCAGCGGGGAACAGACCAGGGGCCTAAAAACTACCCACGAGCAGTACGTC. Amino acids: CSGEQTRGLKTTHEQYV. V is TRBV29-1 and J is TRBJ2-7; tentative D call: TRBD1 (6 bases). This CDR3 region has 17 residues. V was trimmed by 7 bases and J by 5 bases, leaving 30 bases between them. Germline V gene sequence: CDR1 SQVTM, CDR2 ANQGSEA.

The genes are TRBV13 and TRBJ2-7; TRBD2 matches 8 bases. Germline CDR1 reads PRHDT; CDR2 reads FYEKMQ (reference sequence). The CDR3 spans 15 residues. V shed 0 bases and J 4 bases; nucleotides not matched to a gene: 5. The CDR3 here is CASSLGQGLGYEQYV. The CDR3 DNA sequence: TGTGCCAGCAGCTTAGGCCAGGGACTAGGGTACGAGCAGTACGTC.

The genes are TRBV5-4 and TRBJ2-2, with a weak D call TRBD1 (5 bases). The V end lost 7 bases, the J end lost 3 bases, and 16 bases lay between the germline ends. The germline gives CDR1 SGHNT, CDR2 YYREEE (reference sequence). The CDR3 runs 15 residues. CDR3: CASGSSQGDTGELFF. The CDR3 DNA follows: TGTGCCAGCGGCTCATCCCAGGGCGACACCGGGGAGCTGTTTTTT. Based on the CDR3 plus reference TRBV5-4 and TRBJ2-2, the full variable domain is ETGVTQSPTHLIKTRGQQVTLRCSSQSGHNTVSWYQQALGQGPQFIFQYYREEENGRGNFPPRFSGLQFPNYSSELNVNALELDDSALYLCASGSSQGDTGELFFGEGSRLTVL.

This clonotype was found once. CDR3 nucleotides: TGTGCCAGCAGCGGACAGGGGGCCTTGAACACTGAAGCTTTCTTT. Protein: CASSGQGALNTEAFF. The chain joins TRBV12-3 or TRBV12-4 to TRBJ1-1; 11 positions match TRBD1. V dropped 6 bases and J dropped 0; count of bases not matched to a gene: 3. CDR3 size: 15 residues.

This clonotype was detected only a few times. The chain uses TRBV30 and TRBJ1-2; 9 bases fit TRBD1. The CDR3 loop spans 14 amino acids. CDR1 is GTSNPN, CDR2 SVGIG, per germline (reference sequence). Unmatched junction bases numbered 10, after V lost 4 bases and J lost 7 bases. For the CDR3, the DNA is TGTGCCTGGAAAAACCGGGACAGGGTGGCTGGCTACACCTTC. Encoded protein: CAWKNRDRVAGYTF.

The chain employs TRBV5-4 and TRBJ2-7; 8 bases align to TRBD2. The CDR3 spans 15 residues. The junction had 11 bases not matched to a gene; V was cut back by 4 bases and J by 5 bases. Germline V CDR1 and CDR2: SGHNT, YYREEE (reference sequence). The chain's CDR3 is CASSRGGTGFDEQYF. Written as DNA, the CDR3 is TGTGCCAGCAGCCGGGGGGGAACAGGATTCGACGAGCAGTACTTC.

The V gene is TRBV10-3, the J gene TRBJ2-5; D remains ambiguous. CDR1 and CDR2 (germline): ENHRY, SYGVKD. The CDR3 spans 11 residues. V was cut by 11 bases and J by 2 bases, with 9 bases left in between. The chain's CDR3 is CASGQQETQYF. Here the CDR3 DNA reads TGTGCCTCTGGGCAGCAAGAGACCCAGTACTTC.

This chain links TRBV9 with TRBJ2-7; TRBD1 agrees at 8 bases. CDR1 and CDR2 (germline): SGDLS, YYNGEE. Trimming cost V 5 bases and J 4 bases; bases outside gene matches: 5. The CDR3 extends over 13 amino acids. CDR3 amino acids: CASSPRQGYEQYF. The CDR3 DNA reads as TGTGCCAGCAGTCCACGACAGGGGTACGAGCAGTACTTC.

The chain recombines TRBV2 with TRBJ2-3, with 8 bases identical to TRBD2. The CDR3 contains 16 residues. The germline V gene encodes CDR1 SNHLY and CDR2 FYNNEI. With 6 bases clipped from V and 6 bases from J, the junction kept 14 bases outside the gene matches. The CDR3 nucleotides read TGTGCCAGCAGCTTGGAAAGCGGGAGAGGTGGGGATACGCAGTATTTT. Residues: CASSLESGRGGDTQYF.

The CDR3 loop reads CASGPGQGTVNNQPQHF. The CDR3 DNA follows: TGTGCTAGTGGTCCCGGACAGGGTACAGTTAACAATCAGCCCCAGCATTTT. The chain links TRBV12-5 to TRBJ1-5, with 8 bases aligning to TRBD1. Germline V gene sequence: CDR1 LGHNT, CDR2 FRNRAP. Unmatched junction bases numbered 12, after V lost 5 bases and J lost 3 bases. The CDR3 runs 17 residues.